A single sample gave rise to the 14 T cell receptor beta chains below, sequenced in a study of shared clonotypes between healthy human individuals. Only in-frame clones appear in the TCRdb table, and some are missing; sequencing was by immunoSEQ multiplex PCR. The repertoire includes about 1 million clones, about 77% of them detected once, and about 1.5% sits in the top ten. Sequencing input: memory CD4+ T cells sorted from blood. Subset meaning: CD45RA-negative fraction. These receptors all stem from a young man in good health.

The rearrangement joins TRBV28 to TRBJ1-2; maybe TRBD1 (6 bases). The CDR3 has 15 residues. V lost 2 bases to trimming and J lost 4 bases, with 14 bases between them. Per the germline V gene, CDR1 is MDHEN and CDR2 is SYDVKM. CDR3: CASSLGGGVSYGYTF. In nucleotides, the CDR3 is TGTGCCAGCAGTTTAGGAGGGGGGGTGAGCTATGGCTACACCTTC.

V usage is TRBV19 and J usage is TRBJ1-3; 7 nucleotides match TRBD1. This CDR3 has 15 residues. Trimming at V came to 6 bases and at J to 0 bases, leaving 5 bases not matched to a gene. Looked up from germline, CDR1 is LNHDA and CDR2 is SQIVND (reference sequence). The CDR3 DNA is TGTGCCAGTAGATCGGGGGACAGCTCTGGAAACACCATATATTTT. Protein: CASRSGDSSGNTIYF.

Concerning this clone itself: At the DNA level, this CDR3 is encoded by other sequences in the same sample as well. The CDR3 DNA reads TGCGCCAGTTCCCCACAGGGCAATACCGGGGAGCTGTTTTTT. This gives the protein CASSPQGNTGELFF. The rearrangement joins TRBV5-1 to TRBJ2-2; maybe TRBD1 (6 bases). The CDR3 has 14 residues. The V gene's germline CDR1 is SGHRS and CDR2 YFSETQ. V lost 8 bases and J lost 5, with 16 bases in between.

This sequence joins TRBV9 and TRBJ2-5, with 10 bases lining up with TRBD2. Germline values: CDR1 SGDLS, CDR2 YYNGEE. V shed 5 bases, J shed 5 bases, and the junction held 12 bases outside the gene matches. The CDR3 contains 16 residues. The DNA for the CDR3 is TGTGCCAGCAGTGCCTCGCTTAGCGGGGGGCACGAGACCCAGTACTTC. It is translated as CASSASLSGGHETQYF.

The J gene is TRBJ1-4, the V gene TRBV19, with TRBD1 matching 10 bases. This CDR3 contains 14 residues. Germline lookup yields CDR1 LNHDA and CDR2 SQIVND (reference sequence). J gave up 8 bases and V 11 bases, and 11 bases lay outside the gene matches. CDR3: CASKGGQGNEKLFF. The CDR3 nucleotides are TGTGCCTCTAAGGGGGGACAGGGGAACGAAAAACTGTTTTTT. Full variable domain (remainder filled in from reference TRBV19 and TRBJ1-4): DGGITQSPKYLFRKEGQNVTLSCEQNLNHDAMYWYRQDPGQGLRLIYYSQIVNDFQKGDIAEGYSVSREKKESFPLTVTSAQKNPTAFYLCASKGGQGNEKLFFGSGTQLSVL.

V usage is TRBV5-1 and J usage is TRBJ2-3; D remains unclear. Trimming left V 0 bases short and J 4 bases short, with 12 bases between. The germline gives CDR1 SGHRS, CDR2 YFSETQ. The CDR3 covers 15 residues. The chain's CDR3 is CASSLAVGIPDTQYF. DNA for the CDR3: TGCGCCAGCAGCTTGGCCGTCGGAATCCCAGATACGCAGTATTTT.

The CDR3 is CSIAEGRAHGYTF. Written as DNA, the CDR3 is TGCAGTATTGCCGAGGGCAGGGCGCATGGCTACACCTTC. J is TRBJ1-2 and V is TRBV29-1; D perhaps matches TRBD1 (5 bases). Germline V lookup: CDR1 SQVTM, CDR2 ANQGSEA. The CDR3 consists of 13 residues.

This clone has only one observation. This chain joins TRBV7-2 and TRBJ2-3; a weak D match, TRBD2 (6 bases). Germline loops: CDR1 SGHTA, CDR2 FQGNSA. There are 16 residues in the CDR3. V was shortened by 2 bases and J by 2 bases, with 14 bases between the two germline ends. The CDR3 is CASSLSGGDFTDTQYF. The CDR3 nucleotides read TGTGCCAGCAGCTTATCCGGCGGGGACTTCACAGATACGCAGTATTTT. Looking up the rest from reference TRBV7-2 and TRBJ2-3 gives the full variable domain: GAGVSQSPSNKVTEKGKDVELRCDPISGHTALYWYRQSLGQGLEFLIYFQGNSAPDKSGLPSDRFSAERTGGSVSTLTIQRTQQEDSAVYLCASSLSGGDFTDTQYFGPGTRLTVL.

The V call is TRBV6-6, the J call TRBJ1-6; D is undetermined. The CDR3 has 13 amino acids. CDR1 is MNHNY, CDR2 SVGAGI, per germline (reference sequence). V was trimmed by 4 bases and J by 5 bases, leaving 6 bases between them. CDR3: CASSSLNNSPLHF. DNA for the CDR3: TGTGCCAGCAGTTCCCTAAATAATTCACCCCTCCACTTT.

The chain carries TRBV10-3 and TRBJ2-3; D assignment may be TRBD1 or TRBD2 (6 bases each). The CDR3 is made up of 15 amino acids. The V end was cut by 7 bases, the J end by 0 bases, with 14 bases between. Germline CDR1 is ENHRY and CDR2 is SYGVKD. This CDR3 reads CAITAGRGSTDTQYF. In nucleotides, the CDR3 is TGTGCCATCACAGCGGGTAGGGGGAGCACAGATACGCAGTATTTT.

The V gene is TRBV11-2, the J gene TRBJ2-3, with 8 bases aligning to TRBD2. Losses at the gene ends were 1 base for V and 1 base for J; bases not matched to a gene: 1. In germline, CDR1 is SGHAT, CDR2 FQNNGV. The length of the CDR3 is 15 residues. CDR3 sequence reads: CASSLARGGTDTQYF. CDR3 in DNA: TGTGCCAGCAGCTTAGCGCGGGGGGGCACAGATACGCAGTATTTT.

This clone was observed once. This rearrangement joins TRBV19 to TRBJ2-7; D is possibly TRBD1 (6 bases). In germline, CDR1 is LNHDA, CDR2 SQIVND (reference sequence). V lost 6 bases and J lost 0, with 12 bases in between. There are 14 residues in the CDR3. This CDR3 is CASRRTAISYEQYF. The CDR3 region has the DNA TGTGCCAGTAGACGGACAGCGATCTCCTACGAGCAGTACTTC.

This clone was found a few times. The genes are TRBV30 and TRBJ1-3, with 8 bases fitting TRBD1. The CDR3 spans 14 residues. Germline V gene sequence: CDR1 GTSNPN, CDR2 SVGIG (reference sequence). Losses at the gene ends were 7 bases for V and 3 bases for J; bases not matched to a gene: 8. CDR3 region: CAYAQGAGGNTIYF. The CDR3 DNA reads TGTGCCTACGCCCAGGGGGCAGGTGGAAACACCATATATTTT.

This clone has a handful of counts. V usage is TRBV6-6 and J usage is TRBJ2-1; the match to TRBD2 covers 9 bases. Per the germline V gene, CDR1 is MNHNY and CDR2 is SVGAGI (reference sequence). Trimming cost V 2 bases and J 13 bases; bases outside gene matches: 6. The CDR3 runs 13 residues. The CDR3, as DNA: TGTGCCAGCAGTTACATTGGCGGGGGGGGCCAGTTCTTC. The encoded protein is CASSYIGGGGQFF.